The present TCR beta chain was sequenced within a study of T cell clonality in common variable immunodeficiency. Findings and caveats of the study: Shared TCRbeta clones were fewer between CVID subjects than controls. The cause of increased CVID clonality remains unclear without subpopulation sequencing.

This clone was seen many times. The antigen remains unidentified. The read comes to an end 3 residues before the CDR3 does, leaving the germline J gene to fill in the end. The assay was immunoSEQ multiplex PCR, and TCRdb's table has in-frame clones only and misses some. Recorded here are around 81,000 clones, none singletons. Each donor provided about 4.5 to 8.5 ml of heparinized whole blood. The germline V gene encodes CDR1 SNHLY and CDR2 FYNNEI. The CDR3 is 11 amino acids. V lost 7 bases and J 6 bases, leaving 4 bases between the germline ends. The sequencing input was peripheral blood mononuclear cells. This rearrangement joins TRBV2 to TRBJ1-6; no clear D gene. The source of this sequence is a person between 18 and 75 years old in good health. Partial CDR3 DNA: TGTGCCAGCACGGGTAATTCACCC. It codes for CASTGNSP. From start to end, the CDR3 is CASTGNSPLHF. The whole variable domain, filled in from reference TRBV2 and TRBJ1-6, reads EPEVTQTPSHQVTQMGQEVILRCVPISNHLYFYWYRQILGQKVEFLVSFYNNEISEKSEIFDDQFSVERPDGSNFTLKIRSTKLEDSAMYFCASTGNSPLHFGNGTRLTVT.